This entry lists 28 T cell receptor beta chains sequenced from one sample in a study of response to subunit inactivated influenza vaccine. Via MiXCR, TCRdb re-called the RT-PCR reads, giving one row per CDR3 protein. The sample contains almost 250,000 distinct CDR3 sequences, 12% of which appear only once. Here the sequenced sample was non-naive T cells sorted from PBMCs, taken 14 days before vaccination. The receptors here all came from a man aged 50 or older who received an inactivated influenza vaccine.

The rearrangement joins TRBV10-1 to TRBJ2-1; D gene uncertain. Trimming left V 2 bases short and J 9 bases short, with 14 bases between. Looked up from germline, CDR1 is WNHNN and CDR2 is SYGVQD (reference sequence). The CDR3 sequence is 14 residues long. The CDR3 DNA reads as TGCGCCAGCAGTGAGGCGGCCATCTCGGCTGAGCAGTTCTTC. This codes for CASSEAAISAEQFF.

This clonotype was counted a few times. This sequence joins TRBV7-9 and TRBJ2-7; 9 bases match TRBD1. CDR1 and CDR2 from the germline V gene are SEHNR and FQNEAQ (reference sequence). With 5 bases clipped from V and 3 bases from J, the junction kept 11 bases outside the gene matches. CDR3 length: 16 amino acids. The CDR3 DNA sequence: TGTGCCAGCAGCACCCTTAGGACAGGGGACAACTACGAGCAGTACTTC. Its translation is CASSTLRTGDNYEQYF.

The chain couples TRBV4-3 to TRBJ1-4, with a tentative D call TRBD1 (6 bases). The V gene's germline CDR1 is LGHNA and CDR2 YSLEER. The CDR3 sequence is 16 residues long. V was shortened by 1 base and J by 4 bases, with 13 bases between the two germline ends. In DNA form, the CDR3 reads TGCGCCAGCAGCCAAGGGACAGACCCGGGTAATGAAAAACTGTTTTTT. Its translation is CASSQGTDPGNEKLFF.

In this sample, this clonotype turned up a few times. The chain couples TRBV6-1 to TRBJ1-1; D is ambiguous. Germline values: CDR1 MNHNS, CDR2 SASEGT. V lost 7 bases and J lost 5, with 17 bases in between. The CDR3 is 14 amino acids. The CDR3 sequence: CASNRLRVGTEAFF. The CDR3 DNA sequence: TGTGCCAGCAACCGTTTGAGGGTGGGAACTGAAGCTTTCTTT.

This clonotype was picked up a small number of times. This chain uses TRBV7-3 with TRBJ2-2, with 12 bases that match TRBD2. From germline, CDR1 is SGHTA and CDR2 FQGTGA. With V trimmed by 5 bases and J by 6 bases, 4 bases remained unmatched. The CDR3 runs 15 residues. The CDR3 here is CASSQLAGGAGELFF. Written as DNA, the CDR3 is TGTGCCAGCAGCCAACTAGCGGGAGGTGCCGGGGAGCTGTTTTTT.

This clonotype showed up many times. This chain links TRBV4-3 with TRBJ2-7; either TRBD1 or TRBD2 may fit D (5 bases each). Trimming took 6 bases from V and 2 from J, leaving 20 bases between them. This CDR3 comprises 16 residues. The germline V gene encodes CDR1 LGHNA and CDR2 YSLEER. CDR3 DNA sequence: TGCGCCAGCAGTTCCGATTACCGGGACGAGGCCTACGAGCAGTACTTC. This sequence encodes CASSSDYRDEAYEQYF.

The genes are TRBV7-9 and TRBJ2-7, with 12 bases lining up with TRBD1. V lost 1 base to trimming and J lost 6 bases; unmatched junction nucleotides: 4. Germline V gene data show CDR1 as SEHNR and CDR2 as FQNEAQ (reference sequence). The CDR3 loop spans 15 amino acids. The chain's CDR3 is CASSLGGTGGREQYF. The CDR3 region has the DNA TGTGCCAGCAGCTTAGGTGGGACAGGGGGCCGCGAGCAGTACTTC.

On this clonotype: A much larger clonotype is one base distant, so this may be a read error. The chain uses TRBV6-5 and TRBJ2-1; D is unclear. V lost 2 bases and J 5 bases, leaving 7 bases between the germline ends. The germline V gene has CDR1 MNHEY and CDR2 SVGAGI. This CDR3 spans 13 amino acids. CDR3 protein: CASSYMTNNEQFF. DNA for the CDR3: TGTGCCAGCAGTTACATGACAAACAATGAGCAGTTCTTC.

This clonotype was seen repeatedly, ten times or more. The chain joins TRBV12-3 or TRBV12-4 to TRBJ2-2, with 7 bases matching TRBD1. J was trimmed by 4 bases and V by 6 bases; bases with no gene match: 5. The CDR3 is 14 amino acids. As DNA, the CDR3 is TGTGCCAGCAGAGAGGGGGCGAGCACCGGGGAGCTGTTTTTT. Translating gives CASREGASTGELFF.

This clonotype was counted only a few times. The V and J genes are TRBV7-9 and TRBJ2-2; D is ambiguous. Trimming pared 3 bases from V and 0 bases from J, leaving 5 bases between. CDR3 size: 14 residues. Per germline, CDR1 SEHNR and CDR2 FQNEAQ (reference sequence). This chain's CDR3 is CASSFWPNTGELFF. The CDR3 DNA reads as TGTGCCAGCAGCTTTTGGCCGAACACCGGGGAGCTGTTTTTT.

This clonotype was detected a few times. The chain recombines TRBV6-2 or TRBV6-3 with TRBJ2-1; 7 positions match TRBD2. Germline assignment: CDR1 MNHEY and CDR2 SVGEGT. The junction had 10 bases not matched to a gene; V was cut back by 7 bases and J by 10 bases. The CDR3 loop spans 13 amino acids. This CDR3 is CASTTVGLVEQFF. In nucleotides, the CDR3 is TGTGCCAGCACTACGGTCGGACTAGTCGAGCAGTTCTTC.

This clonotype was observed a handful of times. The V call is TRBV19, the J call TRBJ2-2, with 12 positions matching TRBD2. This CDR3 has 16 residues. Germline CDR1 reads LNHDA; CDR2 reads SQIVND (reference sequence). After removal of 5 bases from V and 5 bases from J, the junction contained 6 bases not matched to a gene. For the CDR3, the DNA is TGTGCCAGTAGTCTAGCGGGAGGGCCTCGAACCGGGGAGCTGTTTTTT. Its protein product is CASSLAGGPRTGELFF.

This clonotype was counted between two and nine times. The V and J genes are TRBV2 and TRBJ1-2; a weak D match, TRBD1 (6 bases). CDR3 length: 14 amino acids. The V end was cut by 3 bases, the J end by 0 bases, with 8 bases between. Germline V lookup: CDR1 SNHLY, CDR2 FYNNEI. The CDR3 DNA sequence: TGTGCCAGCAGTGAGACAGGAACTAACTATGGCTACACCTTC. Its protein product is CASSETGTNYGYTF.

The rearrangement links TRBV20-1 to TRBJ2-7, with D tentatively TRBD1 (5 bases). V dropped 3 bases and J dropped 1 base, with 13 bases sitting between them. The CDR3 sequence is 14 residues long. The germline gives CDR1 DFQATT, CDR2 SNEGSKA (reference sequence). CDR3 in DNA: TGCAGTGCTAGGGCTCTTACAGGATCCTACGAGCAGTACTTC. This encodes CSARALTGSYEQYF.

This chain uses TRBV2 with TRBJ2-1; D gene ambiguous. The CDR3 contains 13 residues. CDR1 is SNHLY and CDR2 is FYNNEI in the germline V gene. Trimming shortened V by 7 bases and J by 5 bases, and 12 bases separated the two germline ends. CDR3 DNA: TGTGCCAGCAAGGTTTCAGTCAACAATGAGCAGTTCTTC. It translates to CASKVSVNNEQFF.

This clonotype was seen a few times. The chain combines TRBV7-3 with TRBJ2-7; 7 bases are shared with TRBD1. The V gene end was trimmed by 5 bases and the J gene end by 13 bases; junction bases not matched to a gene: 14. Germline-derived CDR1 and CDR2 are SGHTA and FQGTGA. This CDR3 spans 13 amino acids. The CDR3 DNA is TGTGCCAGCAGCCTACCCCCTGGACAGGTCATATACTTC. Translation gives CASSLPPGQVIYF.

This clonotype was seen a handful of times. The rearrangement uses TRBV20-1 and TRBJ2-3; 11 bases align to TRBD2. After removal of 1 base from V and 2 bases from J, the junction contained 8 bases not matched to a gene. CDR3 length equals 17 residues. Germline V gene data show CDR1 as DFQATT and CDR2 as SNEGSKA (reference sequence). The CDR3 coding sequence is TGCAGTGCTAGAGGTGGACTAGCGGGTCGTAACACAGATACGCAGTATTTT. Protein: CSARGGLAGRNTDTQYF.

This clonotype has ten or more counts. The rearrangement joins TRBV7-2 to TRBJ1-1; 11 nucleotides agree with TRBD1. Trimming cost V 8 bases and J 7 bases; bases outside gene matches: 9. The CDR3 runs to 14 residues. Germline V CDR1 and CDR2: SGHTA, FQGNSA. As DNA, the CDR3 is TGTGCCAGCGTACGGGACAGGGGGTCGGGTGAAGCTTTCTTT. This gives the protein CASVRDRGSGEAFF.

As concerns this clonotype: One junction end does not reproduce the germline sequence, and a read error may be involved. The rearrangement joins TRBV7-2 to TRBJ2-5; D uncertain. Germline assignment: CDR1 SGHTA and CDR2 FQGNSA. The CDR3 spans 11 residues. The CDR3 spells CVSSLRQTQYF. The CDR3 bases are TGTGTCAGCAGCTTACGCCAGACCCAGTACTTC.

This clonotype was picked up a small number of times. This chain joins TRBV15 and TRBJ2-2; unclear D gene. The CDR3 is 15 residues long. V was trimmed by 1 base and J by 1 base, leaving 7 bases between them. Germline CDR1 LNHNV, CDR2 YYDKDF (reference sequence). The CDR3 sequence is CATSRASRNTGELFF. CDR3 in DNA: TGTGCCACCAGCAGAGCATCCAGGAACACCGGGGAGCTGTTTTTT.

The rearrangement links TRBV4-2 to TRBJ2-4, with 7 positions matching TRBD1. Unmatched junction bases numbered 6, after V lost 3 bases and J lost 7 bases. Germline V gives CDR1 LGHNA, CDR2 YNFKEQ. CDR3 length: 14 residues. The CDR3 region has the DNA TGTGCCAGCAGCCAGGGCGCCAGGGGGAACATTCAGTACTTC. Translation gives CASSQGARGNIQYF.

This clonotype has just a few counts. The chain employs TRBV11-1 and TRBJ2-1; D possibly matches TRBD1 or TRBD2 (7 bases each). Germline V gene sequence: CDR1 SGHAT, CDR2 FQDESV (reference sequence). Trimming cost V 5 bases and J 9 bases, with 17 bases left between them. The CDR3 spans 14 residues. The CDR3 here is CASSPGGGQSEQFF. CDR3 DNA: TGTGCCAGCAGCCCAGGGGGGGGACAGAGTGAGCAGTTCTTC.

V and J are TRBV7-8 and TRBJ2-2, with TRBD2 matching over 13 bases. Trimming cost V 4 bases and J 5 bases; bases outside gene matches: 10. The CDR3 length is 18 residues. Germline V gene sequence: CDR1 SGHVS, CDR2 FQNEAQ. CDR3 in amino acids: CASSSGTSGRARTGELFF. CDR3 coding DNA: TGTGCCAGCAGCTCAGGCACTAGCGGGAGGGCCCGGACCGGGGAGCTGTTTTTT.

There are many counts of this clonotype. The chain joins TRBV12-3 or TRBV12-4 to TRBJ2-7, with D hard to call. Deletions cut 3 bases from V and 2 bases from J, with 8 bases between. The CDR3 runs 13 residues. The CDR3 region is CASSFGRTYEQYF. Here the CDR3 DNA reads TGTGCCAGCAGTTTTGGCAGGACCTACGAGCAGTACTTC.

The chain joins TRBV7-8 to TRBJ1-2, with 7 bases lining up with TRBD1. Germline trimming cut 4 bases from V and 8 bases from J; bases unmatched to any gene: 13. The CDR3 totals 15 residues. Germline CDR1 and CDR2: SGHVS and FQNEAQ. In DNA, the CDR3 is TGTGCCAGCAGCTGGAGGGACAGCCCGGGAGCAGGCTACACCTTC. Protein sequence: CASSWRDSPGAGYTF.

In this sample, this clonotype turned up a few times. The chain employs TRBV7-2 and TRBJ2-1; no definite D call. The CDR3 is 16 amino acids. V gave up 0 bases and J gave up 12 bases, with 21 bases separating them. Germline loops: CDR1 SGHTA, CDR2 FQGNSA. The CDR3 spells CASSLAYARAPLGQFF. The CDR3 region has the DNA TGTGCCAGCAGCTTAGCGTACGCTAGGGCTCCTTTGGGGCAGTTCTTC.

In this sample, this clonotype turned up a few times. The chain recombines TRBV3-1 with TRBJ2-2; possibly TRBD1 for D (5 bases). Germline CDR1 and CDR2: LGHDT and YNNKEL (reference sequence). The CDR3 loop spans 15 amino acids. V shed 2 bases and J shed 8 bases, with 15 bases lying between them. The CDR3, as DNA: TGTGCCAGCAGCCAAAAGTCGGCAGGGAAAGGGGAGCTGTTTTTT. This sequence encodes CASSQKSAGKGELFF.

This clonotype was seen more than once but under ten times. The chain combines TRBV2 with TRBJ2-6; the D is unclear. CDR1 is SNHLY, CDR2 FYNNEI, per germline. There are 13 residues in the CDR3. V was clipped by 8 bases and J by 3 bases, with 8 bases between them. CDR3 region: CASANGGANVLTF. In nucleotides, the CDR3 is TGTGCCAGCGCTAACGGTGGGGCCAACGTCCTGACTTTC.